This T cell receptor beta chain was found in a study of human T cells and chemical hapten exposure. Whole-study context: Patients had diphenylcyclopropenone applied to the scalp weekly throughout the approximately 23-week study.

The library tagged each cDNA molecule with unique molecular identifiers. TCRdb itself ran the RACE reads through MiXCR, one entry per CDR3 protein. This sample carries a few hundred thousand distinct CDR3 sequences, about 5% of them seen once, and the ten largest clones take around 8.6%. This sample's time point: pre-sensitization, week 0. Sample treatment: therapeutic diphenylcyclopropenone sensitization with weekly scalp DPC. There are many counts of this clonotype. V dropped 0 bases and J dropped 1 base, with 21 bases sitting between them. CDR1 is DFQATT, CDR2 SNEGSKA, per germline (reference sequence). The CDR3 is 19 amino acids.

The chain employs TRBV20-1 and TRBJ2-2; TRBD1 might be the D (6 bases). The receptor was derived from a young woman with alopecia areata. Some clones in this sample may be carry-over from other donors' samples. The sequenced sample was whole blood, obtained in connection with sensitization to the hapten diphenylcyclopropenone (DPC). The CDR3 region is CSARDRLSEGHGNTGELFF. DNA of the CDR3: TGCAGTGCTAGAGATAGGTTGAGCGAGGGACATGGGAACACCGGGGAGCTGTTTTTT.